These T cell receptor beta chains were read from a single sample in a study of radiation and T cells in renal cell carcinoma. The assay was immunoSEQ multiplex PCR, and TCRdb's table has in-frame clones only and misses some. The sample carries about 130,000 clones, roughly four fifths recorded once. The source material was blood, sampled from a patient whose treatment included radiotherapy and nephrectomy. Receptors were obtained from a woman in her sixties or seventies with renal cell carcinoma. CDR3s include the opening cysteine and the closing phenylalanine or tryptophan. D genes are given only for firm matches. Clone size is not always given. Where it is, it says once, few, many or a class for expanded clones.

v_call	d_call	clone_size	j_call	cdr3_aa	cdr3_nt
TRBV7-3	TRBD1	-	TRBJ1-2	CASSPGQGRDGYTF	TGTGCCAGCAGCCCAGGACAGGGTCGCGATGGCTACACCTTC
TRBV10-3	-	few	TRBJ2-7	CAISGKESSGDEQYF	TGTGCCATCAGTGGGAAGGAGTCCTCGGGGGACGAGCAGTACTTC
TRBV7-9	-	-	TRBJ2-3	CASSFRDFLRRRDTDTQYF	TGTGCCAGCAGCTTCCGGGACTTCCTCCGGCGGCGAGACACAGATACGCAGTATTTT
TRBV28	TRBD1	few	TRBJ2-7	CASSWGQGSNEQYF	TGTGCCAGCAGTTGGGGACAGGGGTCCAACGAGCAGTACTTC
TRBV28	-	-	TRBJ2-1	CASSLYQGVNEQFF	TGTGCCAGCAGTTTATATCAAGGGGTCAATGAGCAGTTCTTC
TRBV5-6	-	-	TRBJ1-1	CASSAETGLNTEAFF	TGTGCCAGCAGCGCAGAGACCGGTTTGAACACTGAAGCTTTCTTT
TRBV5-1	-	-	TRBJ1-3	CASSGESSGNTIYF	TGCGCCAGCTCCGGGGAAAGCTCTGGAAACACCATATATTTT
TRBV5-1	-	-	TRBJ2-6	CASSLVAISGANVLTF	TGCGCCAGCAGCTTGGTTGCTATCTCTGGGGCCAACGTCCTGACTTTC
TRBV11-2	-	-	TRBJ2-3	CASSLSGGAGSTDTQYF	TGTGCCAGCAGCTTAAGTGGTGGGGCAGGCAGCACAGATACGCAGTATTTT
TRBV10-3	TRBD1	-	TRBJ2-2	CATNTGQGVSTGELFF	TGTGCCACGAACACGGGACAGGGGGTTAGCACCGGGGAGCTGTTTTTT
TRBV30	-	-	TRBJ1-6	CAWSVFTSYNSPLHF	TGTGCCTGGAGTGTGTTTACCTCCTATAATTCACCCCTCCACTTT
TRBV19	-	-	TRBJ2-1	CASSPSRTASYNEQFF	TGTGCCAGTAGTCCCTCCCGGACAGCCTCCTACAATGAGCAGTTCTTC
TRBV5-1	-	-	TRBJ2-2	CASSRRGSGNTGELFF	TGCGCCAGCAGCCGCAGGGGAAGCGGGAACACCGGGGAGCTGTTTTTT
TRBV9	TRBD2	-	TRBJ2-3	CASSVASGRATGTDTQYF	TGTGCCAGCAGCGTAGCTAGCGGGAGGGCCACTGGCACAGATACGCAGTATTTT
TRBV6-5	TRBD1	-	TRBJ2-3	CASIRDRGSDTQYF	TGTGCCAGCATTCGGGACAGGGGTTCAGATACGCAGTATTTT
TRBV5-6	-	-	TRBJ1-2	CASSFVGSGNYGYTF	TGTGCCAGCAGCTTTGTAGGGTCGGGGAACTATGGCTACACCTTC
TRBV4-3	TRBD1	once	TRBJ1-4	CASSQEWGQNNEKLFF	TGCGCCAGCAGCCAAGAATGGGGACAGAATAATGAAAAACTGTTTTTT
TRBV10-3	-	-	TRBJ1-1	CAITRDAFNTEAFF	TGTGCCATCACTCGGGACGCTTTTAACACTGAAGCTTTCTTT
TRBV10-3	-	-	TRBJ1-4	CAISESTPGTNEKLFF	TGTGCCATCAGTGAGTCGACGCCGGGGACTAATGAAAAACTGTTTTTT
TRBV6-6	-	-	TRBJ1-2	CASSYSGSANYGYTF	TGTGCCAGCAGTTACTCAGGATCAGCTAACTATGGCTACACCTTC
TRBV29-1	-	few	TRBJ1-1	CSVGWQEAFF	TGCAGCGTTGGTTGGCAGGAAGCTTTCTTT
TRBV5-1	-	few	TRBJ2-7	CASSLTQVSEQYF	TGCGCCAGCAGCTTAACACAGGTGTCCGAGCAGTACTTC
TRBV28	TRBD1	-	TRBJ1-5	CASRLRRTGEGQPQHF	TGTGCCAGCAGACTACGGAGGACAGGGGAGGGCCAGCCCCAGCATTTT
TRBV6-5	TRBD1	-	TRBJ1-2	CASSSFGQVDGYTF	TGTGCCAGCAGTTCATTCGGACAGGTGGATGGCTACACCTTC
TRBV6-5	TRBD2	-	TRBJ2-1	CASSYEREGLWNEQFF	TGTGCCAGCAGTTACGAGCGGGAGGGCCTGTGGAATGAGCAGTTCTTC
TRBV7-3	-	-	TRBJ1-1	CASSLGHGNTEAFF	TGTGCCAGCAGCTTGGGACATGGGAACACTGAAGCTTTCTTT
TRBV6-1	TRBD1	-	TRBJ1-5	CASSEIWTGVSNQPQHF	TGTGCCAGCAGTGAAATCTGGACAGGGGTTAGCAATCAGCCCCAGCATTTT
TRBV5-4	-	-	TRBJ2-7	CASSPPVAREQYF	TGTGCCAGCAGCCCCCCGGTAGCTCGCGAGCAGTACTTC
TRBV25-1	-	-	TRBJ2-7	CASSEAAYPYEQYF	TGTGCCAGCAGTGAGGCAGCCTACCCCTACGAGCAGTACTTC
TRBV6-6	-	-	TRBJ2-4	CASSSQGDIQYF	TGTGCCAGCAGTTCGCAGGGAGACATTCAGTACTTC
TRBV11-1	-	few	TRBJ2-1	CASSLSPQGGNEQFF	TGTGCCAGCAGCTTAAGTCCCCAGGGTGGGAATGAGCAGTTCTTC
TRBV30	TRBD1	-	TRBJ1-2	CAWSTGTGGFTHYGYTF	TGTGCCTGGAGTACCGGGACAGGGGGTTTTACCCACTATGGCTACACCTTC
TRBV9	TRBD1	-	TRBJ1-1	CASSVRQGVNTEAFF	TGTGCCAGCAGCGTACGTCAGGGGGTAAACACTGAAGCTTTCTTT
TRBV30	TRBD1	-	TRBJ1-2	CAWSVTGDGGYTF	TGTGCCTGGAGTGTGACAGGGGACGGCGGCTACACCTTC
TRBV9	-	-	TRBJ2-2	CASSVETANTGELFF	TGTGCCAGCAGCGTCGAGACAGCGAACACCGGGGAGCTGTTTTTT
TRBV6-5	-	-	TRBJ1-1	CASSYKRNTEAFF	TGTGCCAGCAGTTACAAGAGGAACACTGAAGCTTTCTTT
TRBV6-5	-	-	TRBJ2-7	CASNPGRPPYEQYF	TGTGCCAGCAATCCCGGTCGCCCACCCTACGAGCAGTACTTC
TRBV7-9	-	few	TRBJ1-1	CASSFISEAEAFF	TGTGCCAGCAGCTTTATCTCCGAGGCTGAAGCTTTCTTT
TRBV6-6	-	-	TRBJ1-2	CASSEGNPFYGYTF	TGTGCCAGCTCCGAGGGTAATCCCTTCTATGGCTACACCTTC
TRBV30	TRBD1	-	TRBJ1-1	CAWSLEPDRGRTEAFF	TGTGCCTGGAGCCTAGAGCCGGACAGGGGAAGAACTGAAGCTTTCTTT
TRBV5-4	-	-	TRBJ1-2	CASSPKDSYGYTF	TGTGCCAGCAGCCCAAAGGACAGCTATGGCTACACCTTC
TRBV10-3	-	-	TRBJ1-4	CAISEGATNEKLFF	TGTGCCATCAGTGAGGGGGCAACTAATGAAAAACTGTTTTTT
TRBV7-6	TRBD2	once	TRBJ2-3	CASSPAGWADTQYF	TGTGCCAGCAGCCCAGCGGGGTGGGCAGATACGCAGTATTTT
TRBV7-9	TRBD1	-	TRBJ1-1	CASSLIGQGAGEAFF	TGTGCCAGCAGCCTCATTGGACAGGGGGCAGGGGAAGCTTTCTTT
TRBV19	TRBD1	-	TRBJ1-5	CASSIRQGAGVSNQPQHF	TGTGCCAGTAGTATACGACAGGGGGCCGGGGTGAGCAATCAGCCCCAGCATTTT
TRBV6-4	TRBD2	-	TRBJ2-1	CASSDSGGGVHEQFF	TGTGCCAGCAGTGACAGCGGGGGGGGAGTACATGAGCAGTTCTTC
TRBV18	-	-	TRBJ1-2	CASSRAPGAGEGYTF	TGTGCCAGCTCACGGGCCCCCGGGGCCGGGGAAGGCTACACCTTC
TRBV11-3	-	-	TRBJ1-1	CASSHKGRNLNTEAFF	TGTGCCAGCAGCCATAAGGGACGGAATTTGAACACTGAAGCTTTCTTT
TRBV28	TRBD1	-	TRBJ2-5	CASSGQGKGQETQYF	TGTGCCAGCAGTGGACAGGGGAAAGGGCAAGAGACCCAGTACTTC
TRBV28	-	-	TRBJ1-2	CASSGNRFRYTF	TGTGCCAGCAGCGGCAACAGGTTCCGCTACACCTTC
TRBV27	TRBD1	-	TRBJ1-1	CASRELTGWDTEAFF	TGTGCCAGCAGAGAGCTGACAGGGTGGGACACTGAAGCTTTCTTT
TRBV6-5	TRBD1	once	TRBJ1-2	CASSYPDRAYGYTF	TGTGCCAGCAGTTACCCCGACAGGGCCTATGGCTACACCTTC
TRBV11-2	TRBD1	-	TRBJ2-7	CASSPGQGPYEQYF	TGTGCCAGCAGCCCCGGACAGGGCCCCTACGAGCAGTACTTC
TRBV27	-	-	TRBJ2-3	CASSFALGDTQYF	TGTGCCAGCAGTTTTGCTCTCGGGGATACGCAGTATTTT
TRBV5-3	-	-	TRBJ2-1	CARRGRVKRGSSYNEQFF	TGTGCCAGAAGAGGACGTGTAAAACGGGGGAGCTCCTACAATGAGCAGTTCTTC
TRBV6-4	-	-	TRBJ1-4	CASSDTRGEKLFF	TGTGCCAGCAGTGATACACGGGGTGAAAAACTGTTTTTT
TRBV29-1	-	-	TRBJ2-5	CSVTVGSQETQYF	TGCAGCGTTACCGTTGGCAGCCAAGAGACCCAGTACTTC